The 25 T cell receptor beta chains below were found in one sample sequenced in a study of T cell responses to AZD1222 COVID-19 vaccine. The assay was immunoSEQ multiplex PCR, and TCRdb's table has in-frame clones only and misses some. In the table there are roughly 120,000 clones, over 75% of which are singletons. The input for sequencing was peripheral blood, taken on day 0 of AZD1222 vaccination. Receptors were obtained from an adult in good health.

In DNA form, the CDR3 reads TGTGCTAGTGGTTCACTCGGGACTCTTGACACCGGGGAGCTGTTTTTT. Protein product: CASGSLGTLDTGELFF. This chain joins TRBV12-5 and TRBJ2-2; maybe TRBD2 (6 bases). Germline V gene sequence: CDR1 LGHNT, CDR2 FRNRAP. This CDR3 has 16 amino acids. Deletions cut 4 bases from V and 3 bases from J, with 15 bases between.

The V and J genes are TRBV6-5 and TRBJ2-7; D possibly corresponds to TRBD1 (5 bases). This CDR3 has 15 residues. V lost 5 bases and J 2 bases, leaving 16 bases between the germline ends. CDR1 MNHEY and CDR2 SVGAGI come from the germline V gene. The CDR3, as DNA: TGTGCCAGCAGTAACAACGGCCAGGGTCCCTACGAGCAGTACTTC. Amino acid sequence: CASSNNGQGPYEQYF.

The rearrangement joins TRBV7-8 to TRBJ2-4; D ambiguous. The CDR3 is 13 residues long. Germline loops: CDR1 SGHVS, CDR2 FQNEAQ. With 2 bases removed from V and 4 bases from J, the gap between germline ends came to 6 bases. CDR3 sequence: CASSLSVKNIQYF. In DNA, the CDR3 is TGTGCCAGCAGCTTATCAGTAAAAAACATTCAGTACTTC.

The V call is TRBV25-1, the J call TRBJ1-6, with 7 bases identical to TRBD1. Germline CDR1 is MGHDK and CDR2 is SYGVNS. The CDR3 is 13 residues long. V dropped 7 bases and J dropped 9; count of bases not matched to a gene: 6. CDR3 coding DNA: TGTGCCAGCAAGGGGGAGGGGGCTTCACCCCTCCACTTT. Translation gives CASKGEGASPLHF.

This chain uses TRBV5-1 with TRBJ1-2; TRBD1 matches at 7 bases. Unmatched junction bases numbered 6, after V lost 1 base and J lost 6 bases. Germline V gene sequence: CDR1 SGHRS, CDR2 YFSETQ. The CDR3 is 14 residues long. The CDR3 sequence: CASSLLSGQNGYTF. DNA for the CDR3: TGCGCCAGCAGCTTGTTATCGGGACAGAATGGCTACACCTTC.

The V call is TRBV11-2, the J call TRBJ1-4; D is unclear. With 1 base removed from V and 7 bases from J, the gap between germline ends came to 13 bases. There are 15 residues in the CDR3. The germline CDR1 and CDR2 sequences are SGHAT and FQNNGV. The CDR3 coding sequence is TGTGCCAGCAGCTTAGTTCCCGGGCGGAGTGAAAAACTGTTTTTT. This encodes CASSLVPGRSEKLFF.

V gene TRBV5-1 combines with J gene TRBJ2-1, with a possible D match to TRBD2 (7 bases). CDR1 and CDR2 from the germline V gene are SGHRS and YFSETQ. V was shortened by 4 bases and J by 7 bases, with 12 bases between the two germline ends. The CDR3 sequence is 13 residues long. The chain's CDR3 is CASSRGGGNEQFF. The DNA of the CDR3 is TGCGCCAGCAGCAGGGGAGGGGGGAATGAGCAGTTCTTC.

This chain connects TRBV7-3 to TRBJ2-3, with TRBD2 matching 7 bases. Trimming took 5 bases from V and 5 from J; bases not matched to a gene: 4. Germline V gene lookup returns CDR1 SGHTA and CDR2 FQGTGA. The CDR3 totals 13 residues. The CDR3 loop reads CASSEGGGDTQYF. CDR3 DNA sequence: TGTGCCAGCAGCGAAGGCGGGGGAGATACGCAGTATTTT.

The V gene is TRBV6-1, the J gene TRBJ1-3; tentatively, D is TRBD1 (5 bases). CDR3 length equals 17 residues. Germline V gene lookup returns CDR1 MNHNS and CDR2 SASEGT. V lost 2 bases and J 0 bases, leaving 14 bases between the germline ends. CDR3 loop: CASSETLDSSSGNTIYF. CDR3 bases: TGTGCCAGCAGTGAAACCCTTGACAGCTCCTCTGGAAACACCATATATTTT.

The chain couples TRBV19 to TRBJ1-5; D gene uncertain. This CDR3 region has 15 residues. Germline CDR1 LNHDA, CDR2 SQIVND (reference sequence). V was clipped by 9 bases and J by 2 bases, with 17 bases between them. CDR3 DNA: TGTGCCAGCCGGGGAGCGGGGTTTGGCAATCAGCCCCAGCATTTT. Residues: CASRGAGFGNQPQHF.

The chain links TRBV27 to TRBJ2-1; perhaps TRBD2 as D (6 bases). This CDR3 spans 18 amino acids. The germline V gene encodes CDR1 MNHEY and CDR2 SMNVEV (reference sequence). Deletions cut 2 bases from V and 4 bases from J, with 21 bases between. As DNA, the CDR3 is TGTGCCAGCAGTTTAGAGTTGCGGGGCGGTAGTCTTTACAATGAGCAGTTCTTC. It translates to CASSLELRGGSLYNEQFF.

This clone has more than one count but fewer than ten. V and J are TRBV5-1 and TRBJ2-3, with 10 bases that match TRBD2. This CDR3 spans 14 amino acids. J gave up 8 bases and V 3 bases, and 6 bases lay outside the gene matches. Per germline, CDR1 SGHRS and CDR2 YFSETQ. The CDR3 sequence is CASSYLAGVGTQYF. The CDR3 nucleotides are TGCGCCAGCAGCTACCTAGCGGGAGTTGGTACGCAGTATTTT.

This clone was observed once. The V and J genes are TRBV6-5 and TRBJ1-1; 10 bases agree with TRBD1. The germline CDR1 and CDR2 sequences are MNHEY and SVGAGI. The CDR3 length is 15 residues. J was trimmed by 1 base and V by 5 bases; bases with no gene match: 4. The CDR3 reads CASSQRTGGNTEAFF. The CDR3 DNA follows: TGTGCCAGCAGTCAACGGACAGGGGGGAACACTGAAGCTTTCTTT.

The gene calls are TRBV5-1 and TRBJ2-1; TRBD1 agrees at 8 bases. The CDR3 extends over 16 amino acids. V was clipped by 2 bases and J by 1 base; unmatched bases: 5. Germline V lookup: CDR1 SGHRS, CDR2 YFSETQ. For the CDR3, the DNA is TGCGCCAGCAGCTTAGGACAGGGCCATTCCTACAATGAGCAGTTCTTC. Residues: CASSLGQGHSYNEQFF.

The chain combines TRBV29-1 with TRBJ1-1, with D perhaps matching TRBD1 (5 bases). The CDR3 has 13 amino acids. Germline V lookup: CDR1 SQVTM, CDR2 ANQGSEA. Trimming stripped 3 bases from V and 1 base from J, with 9 bases between. The CDR3 DNA follows: TGCAGCGTTGACTCAGGGTCGAACACTGAAGCTTTCTTT. Translated: CSVDSGSNTEAFF.

The chain uses TRBV6-5 and TRBJ1-5; D unclear. The V end lost 0 bases, the J end lost 4 bases, and 13 bases lay between the germline ends. CDR1 MNHEY and CDR2 SVGAGI come from the germline V gene. CDR3 length equals 16 residues. The CDR3 loop reads CASSYSGGRINQPQHF. The CDR3 DNA reads as TGTGCCAGCAGTTACTCGGGTGGCAGGATAAATCAGCCCCAGCATTTT.

This clone was counted a single time. The chain uses TRBV30 and TRBJ1-2, with D perhaps TRBD1 (5 bases). The CDR3 totals 13 residues. Germline lookup yields CDR1 GTSNPN and CDR2 SVGIG (reference sequence). The V gene lost 0 bases and the J gene lost 4 bases, with 9 bases spanning the gap. In nucleotides, the CDR3 is TGTGCCTGGAGTGTGACAGTATCCTATGGCTACACCTTC. Protein product: CAWSVTVSYGYTF.

This clone was observed a handful of times. The V and J genes are TRBV5-1 and TRBJ2-2; 9 positions match TRBD1. The CDR3 is 16 residues long. Germline V CDR1 and CDR2: SGHRS, YFSETQ. With V trimmed by 0 bases and J by 6 bases, 6 bases remained unmatched. The CDR3 DNA follows: TGCGCCAGCAGCTTGGCCGACTGGACAGGGGCCGGGGAGCTGTTTTTT. Encoded protein: CASSLADWTGAGELFF.

This chain links TRBV29-1 with TRBJ2-4, with 14 nucleotides matching TRBD2. The CDR3 is 16 amino acids. V gave up 5 bases and J gave up 2 bases; unmatched junction bases: 5. Germline V gene sequence: CDR1 SQVTM, CDR2 ANQGSEA. The CDR3 DNA sequence: TGCAGCGTTCGACTAGCGGGAGGGCCTTCCAAAAACATTCAGTACTTC. It encodes CSVRLAGGPSKNIQYF.

The rearrangement uses TRBV7-2 and TRBJ1-1; D gene ambiguous. V lost 5 bases and J 0 bases, leaving 10 bases between the germline ends. The CDR3 sequence is 14 residues long. Germline V gene lookup returns CDR1 SGHTA and CDR2 FQGNSA. Written as DNA, the CDR3 is TGTGCCAGCAGCCCCACCAGTATGAACACTGAAGCTTTCTTT. Protein: CASSPTSMNTEAFF. Filled out from reference TRBV7-2 and TRBJ1-1, the complete variable domain reads GAGVSQSPSNKVTEKGKDVELRCDPISGHTALYWYRQSLGQGLEFLIYFQGNSAPDKSGLPSDRFSAERTGGSVSTLTIQRTQQEDSAVYLCASSPTSMNTEAFFGQGTRLTVV.

V is TRBV6-2 or TRBV6-3 and J is TRBJ1-5; weak D call: TRBD1 (5 bases). The CDR3 loop spans 13 amino acids. CDR1 and CDR2 from the germline V gene are MNHEY and SVGEGT. The V end lost 4 bases, the J end lost 6 bases, and 10 bases lay between the germline ends. The CDR3 bases are TGTGCCAGCAGTTTGTCAGGGTTTCAGCCCCAGCATTTT. This encodes CASSLSGFQPQHF.

The V gene is TRBV5-1, the J gene TRBJ1-4; no clear D gene. Trimming removed 4 bases from V and 10 bases from J, with 14 bases in between. This CDR3 has 13 amino acids. CDR1 is SGHRS and CDR2 is YFSETQ in the germline V gene. In nucleotides, the CDR3 is TGCGCCAGCAGCCCTGAAGACCGAGGAAAACTGTTTTTT. This sequence encodes CASSPEDRGKLFF.

The chain recombines TRBV20-1 with TRBJ2-7; D is perhaps TRBD2 (5 bases). The CDR3 contains 14 residues. V was pared by 3 bases and J by 3 bases, with 15 bases between. CDR1 and CDR2 (germline): DFQATT, SNEGSKA (reference sequence). As DNA, the CDR3 is TGCAGTGCTAGTGGTACACTAGTGCACTACGAGCAGTACTTC. As protein: CSASGTLVHYEQYF.

The chain links TRBV23-1 to TRBJ2-7; a possible D gene is TRBD1 (6 bases). TRBV23-1 qualifies as an ORF whose function is uncertain. CDR3 length: 20 residues. Trimming took off 0 bases at V and 7 bases at J, with 31 bases between the two ends. In DNA, the CDR3 is TGCGCCAGCAGTCAATCGGGCCAGGGGATCTTGAGTCTTACTTTTGGGGAGCAGTACGTC. It encodes CASSQSGQGILSLTFGEQYV.

This rearrangement joins TRBV5-5 to TRBJ2-7; 14 nucleotides agree with TRBD2. This CDR3 is built from 15 residues. The junction had 6 bases not matched to a gene; V was cut back by 4 bases and J by 6 bases. Germline loops: CDR1 SGHKS, CDR2 YYEKEE (reference sequence). The CDR3 nucleotides are TGTGCCAGCAGCGGGGGACTAGCGGGAGTGGGCGAGCAGTACGTC. Protein: CASSGGLAGVGEQYV.